What follows are 18 T cell receptor beta chains derived from one specimen sequenced in a study of vaccination effects on CD4 cells after COVID-19. Clones were read by immunoSEQ multiplex PCR, and TCRdb kept only the in-frame ones, dropping some. The sample has about 24,000 clones; 70% to 80% are singletons. Using viral peptide pools, the ViraFEST assay grew out antigen-specific CD4+ T cells prior to sequencing. With nine to eleven days of culture completed, CD4+ T cells were isolated. Neither prior SARS-CoV-2 infection nor positive nucleocapsid antibodies were present in the vaccine recipients. No antigen has been identified for these receptors. The input for sequencing was CD4+ T cells from PBMCs cultured with HCoV-OC43 spike peptides, taken before COVID-19 vaccination. As to subset: HCoV-OC43 spike overlapping peptide pool stimulation. The origin of the receptors is a human donor who received a COVID-19 vaccine.

The chain recombines TRBV14 with TRBJ2-3, with D tentatively TRBD1 (5 bases). Trimming cost V 0 bases and J 5 bases, with 12 bases left between them. The CDR3 loop spans 15 amino acids. The germline gives CDR1 SGHDN, CDR2 FVKESK. The DNA of the CDR3 is TGTGCCAGCAGCCAAGAAGGGTGGGGCGGAGATACGCAGTATTTT. It yields the protein CASSQEGWGGDTQYF.

V is TRBV9 and J is TRBJ2-4; TRBD1 matches at 9 bases. The CDR3 runs 20 residues. Germline V lookup: CDR1 SGDLS, CDR2 YYNGEE. V was clipped by 7 bases and J by 0 bases; unmatched bases: 20. The CDR3 region is CASSLGFGTGRGLAKNIQYF. The CDR3 coding sequence is TGTGCCAGCTCCCTAGGGTTTGGGACAGGGAGGGGGTTAGCCAAAAACATTCAGTACTTC.

This clone is deemed medium-sized. The V gene is TRBV6-5, the J gene TRBJ1-2; the D gene is possibly TRBD1 (6 bases). Germline V gene data show CDR1 as MNHEY and CDR2 as SVGAGI. Trimming took off 6 bases at V and 5 bases at J, with 10 bases between the two ends. This CDR3 region has 12 residues. The CDR3 sequence: CASSQGNYGYTF. The CDR3 DNA reads as TGTGCCAGCAGCCAGGGGAATTATGGCTACACCTTC.

The CDR3 spells CATSDTTTNTGELFF. The CDR3 nucleotides read TGTGCCACCAGTGATACCACAACCAACACCGGGGAGCTGTTTTTT. This chain uses TRBV24-1 with TRBJ2-2; D unclear. Germline V gene data show CDR1 as KGHDR and CDR2 as SFDVKD. The CDR3 runs to 15 residues. Trimming removed 3 bases at V and 2 bases at J, with 9 bases between.

The genes are TRBV9 and TRBJ2-7; D gene unclear. Looked up from germline, CDR1 is SGDLS and CDR2 is YYNGEE. Trimming took 0 bases from V and 2 from J, leaving 9 bases between them. The CDR3 loop spans 14 amino acids. The CDR3 here is CASSVDHKTYEQYF. As DNA, the CDR3 is TGTGCCAGCAGCGTAGATCACAAGACCTACGAGCAGTACTTC.

This rearrangement joins TRBV19 to TRBJ2-1; 13 positions agree with TRBD2. There are 17 residues in the CDR3. Germline lookup yields CDR1 LNHDA and CDR2 SQIVND (reference sequence). DNA of the CDR3: TGTGCTGCCGGGACTAGCGGGATGTGGGGGTCCTACAATGAGCAGTTCTTC. Translated: CAAGTSGMWGSYNEQFF.

The rearrangement joins TRBV3-1 (or the pseudogene TRBV3-2) to TRBJ1-5; D unresolved. Germline V lookup: CDR1 LGHDT, CDR2 YNNKEL (reference sequence). The length of the CDR3 is 15 residues. The V end was cut by 4 bases, the J end by 0 bases, with 10 bases between. CDR3 sequence reads: CASSPTINSNQPQHF. The CDR3 nucleotides are TGTGCCAGCAGCCCTACTATAAATAGCAATCAGCCCCAGCATTTT.

CDR3 sequence reads: CAMKEFGNQPQHF. Written as DNA, the CDR3 is TGCGCAATGAAGGAATTTGGCAATCAGCCCCAGCATTTT. The V gene is TRBV10-1, the J gene TRBJ1-5, with D hard to call. CDR1 and CDR2 from the germline V gene are WNHNN and SYGVQD (reference sequence). The CDR3 has 13 residues.

J is TRBJ2-1 and V is TRBV27, with D perhaps given as TRBD1 or TRBD2 (5 bases each). CDR1 is MNHEY and CDR2 is SMNVEV in the germline V gene (reference sequence). V lost 1 base, J lost 9 bases, and 19 bases lay in between. The CDR3 consists of 16 residues. The CDR3 DNA reads TGTGCCAGCAGTTTATTGGTGGGGACCCATCTCGGTGAGCAGTTCTTC. Its translation: CASSLLVGTHLGEQFF.

The V call is TRBV10-1, the J call TRBJ2-7; TRBD1 aligns across 8 bases. This CDR3 is built from 13 residues. Germline values: CDR1 WNHNN, CDR2 SYGVQD (reference sequence). V dropped 5 bases and J dropped 2; count of bases not matched to a gene: 2. The CDR3 DNA sequence: TGCGCCAGCAGTAGGACAGGGACCTACGAGCAGTACTTC. Residues: CASSRTGTYEQYF.

The chain links TRBV27 to TRBJ1-1, with D perhaps TRBD1 (6 bases). V lost 4 bases to trimming and J lost 1 base, with 7 bases between them. Germline lookup yields CDR1 MNHEY and CDR2 SMNVEV (reference sequence). This CDR3 region has 13 residues. The CDR3 sequence is CASSSGQNTEAFF. CDR3 DNA sequence: TGTGCCAGCAGTTCGGGACAGAACACTGAAGCTTTCTTT.

This chain connects TRBV4-1 to TRBJ2-7; D gene uncertain. The germline V and J ends were trimmed by 1 base and 6 bases, with 4 bases remaining between them. CDR3 length: 11 residues. Germline CDR1 and CDR2: MGHRA and YSYEKL. The CDR3 DNA is TGCGCCAGCAGCCAAGCGGCCGAGCAGTACTTC. Its protein product is CASSQAAEQYF.

This clone was counted only a few times. The V gene is TRBV3-1 (or the pseudogene TRBV3-2), the J gene TRBJ1-1; the D is unclear. The CDR3 runs to 13 residues. From germline, CDR1 is LGHDT and CDR2 YNNKEL (reference sequence). V was shortened by 1 base and J by 6 bases, with 9 bases between the two germline ends. The CDR3 DNA reads as TGTGCCAGCAGCCAAGTCGCTGGGGCTGAAGCTTTCTTT. This sequence encodes CASSQVAGAEAFF.

V and J are TRBV7-2 and TRBJ2-5; 7 bases line up with TRBD1. With 5 bases clipped from V and 4 bases from J, the junction kept 13 bases outside the gene matches. The CDR3 runs 16 residues. Per the germline V gene, CDR1 is SGHTA and CDR2 is FQGNSA. The CDR3 loop reads CASSVGSDRLGETQYF. CDR3 DNA: TGTGCCAGCAGCGTCGGTTCGGACAGGTTGGGAGAGACCCAGTACTTC.

This chain joins TRBV29-1 and TRBJ1-1, with unresolved D. Germline loops: CDR1 SQVTM, CDR2 ANQGSEA. This CDR3 has 12 residues. Trimming removed 7 bases from V and 7 bases from J, with 16 bases in between. The CDR3 region is CSGIRVVGEAFF. CDR3 nucleotides: TGCAGCGGGATAAGGGTGGTCGGTGAAGCTTTCTTT.

This chain links TRBV2 with TRBJ1-2; 9 nucleotides agree with TRBD1. The V gene end was trimmed by 7 bases and the J gene end by 8 bases; junction bases not matched to a gene: 11. In germline, CDR1 is SNHLY, CDR2 FYNNEI. This CDR3 is 14 amino acids long. The CDR3, as DNA: TGTGCCAGCATATTGGGACAGGGAATCCGGGGCTACACCTTC. Encoded protein: CASILGQGIRGYTF.

J is TRBJ1-1 and V is TRBV6-5; D is unresolved. The CDR3 is 13 residues long. Per germline, CDR1 MNHEY and CDR2 SVGAGI. V was pared by 1 base and J by 5 bases, with 8 bases between. The CDR3: CASSYLKGTEAFF. CDR3 sequence (DNA): TGTGCCAGCAGTTACTTAAAGGGTACTGAAGCTTTCTTT.

CDR3 region: CASSIGGPSRGYTF. The CDR3 DNA reads TGTGCCAGTAGTATAGGGGGACCCTCTAGGGGCTACACCTTC. The rearrangement links TRBV19 to TRBJ1-2, with D possibly being TRBD1 (5 bases). The V gene's germline CDR1 is LNHDA and CDR2 SQIVND (reference sequence). V was pared by 1 base and J by 8 bases, with 14 bases between. There are 14 residues in the CDR3.